A single TCR beta chain is shown here with its context. A second roughly 6 to 11 cycle PCR used barcoded and J-beta primers. TCRdb re-called the 5' RACE reads through MiXCR, storing one row per CDR3 protein. The sample holds roughly 550,000 distinct CDR3 sequences, 20% to 30% seen once. This sample was included in a study of blood T cells in healthy people across ages. Germline V gene data show CDR1 as SGHKS and CDR2 as YYEKEE (reference sequence). This CDR3 region has 15 residues. V was pared by 1 base and J by 6 bases, with 17 bases between. The same sample was also studied in work on T cells of mothers and their children.

The receptor comes from a boy aged 5-17 years in good health. The sequencing sample was made of blood. The rearrangement joins TRBV5-5 to TRBJ2-7; maybe TRBD2 (5 bases). The CDR3 coding sequence is TGTGCCAGCAGCTTGTCGGCACGGGTGAGCGGCGAGCAGTACTTC. Amino acid sequence: CASSLSARVSGEQYF. Full variable domain (rest looked up from reference TRBV5-5 and TRBJ2-7): DAGVTQSPTHLIKTRGQQVTLRCSPISGHKSVSWYQQVLGQGPQFIFQYYEKEERGRGNFPDRFSARQFPNYSSELNVNALLLGDSALYLCASSLSARVSGEQYFGPGTRLTVT.